This T cell receptor beta chain is from a study of cytomegalovirus exposure and HLA in healthy donors. Researchers ran the PCR with 60 Vbeta and 13 Jbeta primers. Repertoires were generated with immunoSEQ multiplex PCR, while TCRdb's copy carries only in-frame clones and drops some. The data show fewer than 150,000 clones, over 60% seen once. This CDR3 region has 15 residues. Germline CDR1 SGHRS, CDR2 YFSETQ. J gave up 5 bases and V 2 bases, and 5 bases lay outside the gene matches. The receptor comes from a woman in her 40s in good health and CMV-seropositive. The rearrangement joins TRBV5-1 to TRBJ2-1; 9 nucleotides match TRBD2. The sequencing sample was made of PBMCs. Here the CDR3 reads CASSFMRGGNNEQFF. In DNA form, the CDR3 reads TGCGCCAGCAGCTTTATGCGGGGGGGTAACAATGAGCAGTTCTTC.